This T cell receptor (beta chain) was found in a study of neoadjuvant anti-PD-1 for oral cavity cancer. As regards this clone: Its antigen is as yet unknown.

Clones were sequenced by immunoSEQ multiplex PCR, and TCRdb holds only the in-frame ones, with some missing. The table has about 9,400 clones, roughly 61% seen once. Points from the study as a whole: Treg/Th17 ratio rose with pretreatment blood and fell with post-treatment tumor TCRbeta clonality.

The time point is: after neoadjuvant nivolumab, at surgical resection. V dropped 1 base and J dropped 0 bases, with 6 bases sitting between them. There are 14 residues in the CDR3. Germline V lookup: CDR1 MNHEY, CDR2 SMNVEV (reference sequence). The chain links TRBV27 to TRBJ1-2; D not resolved. The TCR comes from a person aged 40 to 85 with oral cavity squamous cell carcinoma. Sample: PBMCs, taken after nivolumab (anti-PD-1) treatment. This CDR3 is CASSLYATNYGYTF. Here the CDR3 DNA reads TGTGCCAGCAGTTTATACGCTACTAACTATGGCTACACCTTC.